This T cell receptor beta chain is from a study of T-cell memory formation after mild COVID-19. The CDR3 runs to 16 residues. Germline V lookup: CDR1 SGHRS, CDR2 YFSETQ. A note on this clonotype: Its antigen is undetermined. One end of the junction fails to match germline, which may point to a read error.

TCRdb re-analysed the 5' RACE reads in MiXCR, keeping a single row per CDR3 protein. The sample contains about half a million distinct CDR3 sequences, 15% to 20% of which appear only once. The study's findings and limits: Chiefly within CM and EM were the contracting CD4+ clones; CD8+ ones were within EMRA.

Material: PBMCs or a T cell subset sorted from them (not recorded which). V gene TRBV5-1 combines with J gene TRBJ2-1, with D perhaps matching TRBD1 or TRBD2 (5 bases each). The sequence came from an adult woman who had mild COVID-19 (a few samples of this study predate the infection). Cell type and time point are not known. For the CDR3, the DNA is TGCGCCAGAAGCTTGGGCTTCGGGACCCTGGACAATGAGCAGTTCTTC. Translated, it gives CARSLGFGTLDNEQFF.